This TCR beta chain is from a study of cytomegalovirus exposure and HLA in healthy donors. Primers: 60 Vbeta forward and 13 Jbeta reverse. Authors' methods: An analysis performed later counted 60 million to 90 million unique TCR beta chains (around 9.9 million of them shared). Produced via immunoSEQ multiplex PCR; TCRdb's table is partial and in-frame only. V and J calls and clone size are copied from that table; D and trimming were computed from the DNA. The repertoire includes 90,000 to 140,000 clones, 70% to 75% of them detected once, and 1.3% sits in the top ten. The V gene end was trimmed by 1 base and the J gene end by 1 base; junction bases not matched to a gene: 5. Germline V gene sequence: CDR1 SGHDT, CDR2 YYEEEE. The CDR3 totals 17 residues.

The sequenced sample consisted of PBMCs. The chain combines TRBV5-6 with TRBJ2-1; TRBD2 aligns across 10 bases. This clonotype was sampled from a man aged 40-50 years in good health and CMV-seronegative. CDR3 amino acids: CASSLLLAGVSYNEQFF. CDR3 bases: TGTGCCAGCAGCTTGTTGCTAGCGGGGGTTTCCTACAATGAGCAGTTCTTC.